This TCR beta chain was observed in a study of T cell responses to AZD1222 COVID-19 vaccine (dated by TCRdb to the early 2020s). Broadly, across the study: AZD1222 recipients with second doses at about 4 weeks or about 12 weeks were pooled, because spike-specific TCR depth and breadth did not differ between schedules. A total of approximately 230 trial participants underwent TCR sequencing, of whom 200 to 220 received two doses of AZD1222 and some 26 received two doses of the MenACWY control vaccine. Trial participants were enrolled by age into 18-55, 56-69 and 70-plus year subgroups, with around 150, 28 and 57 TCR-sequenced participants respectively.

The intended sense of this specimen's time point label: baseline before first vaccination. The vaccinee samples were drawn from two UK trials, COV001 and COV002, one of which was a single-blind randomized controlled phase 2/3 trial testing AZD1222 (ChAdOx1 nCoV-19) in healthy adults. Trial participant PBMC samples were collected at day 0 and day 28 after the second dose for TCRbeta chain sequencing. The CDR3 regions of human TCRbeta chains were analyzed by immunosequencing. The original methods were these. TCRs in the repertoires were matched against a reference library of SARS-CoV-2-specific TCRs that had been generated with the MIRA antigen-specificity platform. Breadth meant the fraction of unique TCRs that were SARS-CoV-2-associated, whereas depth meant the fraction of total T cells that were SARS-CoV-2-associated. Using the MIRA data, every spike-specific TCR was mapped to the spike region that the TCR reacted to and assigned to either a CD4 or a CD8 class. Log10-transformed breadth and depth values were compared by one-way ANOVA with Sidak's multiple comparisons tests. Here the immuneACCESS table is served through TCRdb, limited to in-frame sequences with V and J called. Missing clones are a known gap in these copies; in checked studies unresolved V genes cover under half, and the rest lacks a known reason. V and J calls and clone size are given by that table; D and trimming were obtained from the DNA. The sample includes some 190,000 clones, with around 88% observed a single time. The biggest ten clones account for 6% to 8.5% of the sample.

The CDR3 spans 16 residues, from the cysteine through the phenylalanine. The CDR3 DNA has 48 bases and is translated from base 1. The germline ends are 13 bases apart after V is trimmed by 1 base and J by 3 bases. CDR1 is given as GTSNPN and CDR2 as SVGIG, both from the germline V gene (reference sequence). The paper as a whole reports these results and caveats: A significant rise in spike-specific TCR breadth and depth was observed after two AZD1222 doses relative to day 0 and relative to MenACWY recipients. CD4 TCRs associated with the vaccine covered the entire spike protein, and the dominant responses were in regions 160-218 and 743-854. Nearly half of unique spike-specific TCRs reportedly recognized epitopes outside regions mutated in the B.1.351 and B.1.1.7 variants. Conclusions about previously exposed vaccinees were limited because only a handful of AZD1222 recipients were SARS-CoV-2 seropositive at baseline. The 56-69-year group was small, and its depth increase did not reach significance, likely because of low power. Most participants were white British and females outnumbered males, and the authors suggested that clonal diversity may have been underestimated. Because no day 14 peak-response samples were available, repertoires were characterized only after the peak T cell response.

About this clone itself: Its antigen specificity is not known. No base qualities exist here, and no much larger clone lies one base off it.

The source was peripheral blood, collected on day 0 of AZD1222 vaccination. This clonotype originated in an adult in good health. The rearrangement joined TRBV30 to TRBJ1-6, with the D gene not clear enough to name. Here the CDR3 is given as CAWSGGLLDYNSPLHF. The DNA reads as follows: TGTGCCTGGAGTGGAGGCCTACTCGACTATAATTCACCCCTCCACTTT.